The 21 T cell receptor beta chains reported below all come from one sample, sequenced in a study of cytomegalovirus exposure and HLA in healthy donors. The PCR made use of 60 Vbeta and 13 Jbeta primers. This table comes from immunoSEQ multiplex PCR, and its TCRdb copy is limited to in-frame clones, with some not included. Of about 130,000 clones listed, over 70% were seen once; the top ten hold 4%. The sample taken for sequencing was PBMCs. The receptors stem from a man between 18 and 35 years old in good health and CMV-seropositive.

This chain joins TRBV18 and TRBJ2-1; 7 bases fit TRBD2. This CDR3 contains 14 residues. Germline V gives CDR1 KGHSH, CDR2 LQKENI. The junction had 9 bases not matched to a gene; V was cut back by 3 bases and J by 10 bases. For the CDR3, the DNA is TGTGCCAGCTCACCCCTTCCGGGACTATGGGAGCAGTTCTTC. Encoded protein: CASSPLPGLWEQFF.

The table lists this clone with a count of one. The chain employs TRBV7-2 and TRBJ2-1, with 9 bases fitting TRBD2. With 5 bases clipped from V and 5 bases from J, the junction kept 4 bases outside the gene matches. Germline V CDR1 and CDR2: SGHTA, FQGNSA. This CDR3 comprises 14 residues. CDR3 sequence: CASSERGDDNEQFF. The CDR3 coding sequence is TGTGCCAGCAGCGAGCGGGGGGATGACAATGAGCAGTTCTTC.

The V call is TRBV6-5, the J call TRBJ2-2; D possibly corresponds to TRBD2 (5 bases). CDR1 is MNHEY and CDR2 is SVGAGI in the germline V gene. V was shortened by 7 bases and J by 7 bases, with 19 bases between the two germline ends. CDR3 size: 15 residues. CDR3 nucleotide sequence: TGTGCCAGCACCCGGACTCTGATCGGTAACGGGGAGCTGTTTTTT. It specifies CASTRTLIGNGELFF.

The chain joins TRBV12-5 to TRBJ2-3; D perhaps matches TRBD2 (6 bases). The CDR3 spans 16 residues. V lost 5 bases to trimming and J lost 2 bases, with 17 bases between them. Germline V gene lookup returns CDR1 LGHNT and CDR2 FRNRAP. As DNA, the CDR3 is TGTGCTAGTGGTAAAGGGACTGCACTTGACACAGATACGCAGTATTTT. Protein product: CASGKGTALDTDTQYF.

The chain couples TRBV7-6 to TRBJ1-1; 7 bases map to TRBD1. Losses at the gene ends were 5 bases for V and 4 bases for J; bases not matched to a gene: 7. This CDR3 comprises 14 residues. Per germline, CDR1 SGHVS and CDR2 FNYEAQ. The DNA for the CDR3 is TGTGCCAGCAGCCCCAAATCAGGGGGCACTGAAGCTTTCTTT. Translating it yields CASSPKSGGTEAFF.

The CDR3 spells CASTGTVMNTEAFF. Written as DNA, the CDR3 is TGTGCCAGCACGGGGACAGTTATGAACACTGAAGCTTTCTTT. The chain uses TRBV2 and TRBJ1-1; TRBD1 aligns across 7 bases. This CDR3 is built from 14 residues. V dropped 7 bases and J dropped 0; count of bases not matched to a gene: 5. Germline V gene lookup returns CDR1 SNHLY and CDR2 FYNNEI.

This chain links TRBV10-3 with TRBJ2-5; no clear D. The ends were cut back, 3 bases at V and 0 bases at J, with 14 bases in the middle. Per germline, CDR1 ENHRY and CDR2 SYGVKD. This CDR3 spans 16 amino acids. This CDR3 is CAISDALSRDQETQYF. The CDR3 region has the DNA TGTGCCATCAGTGATGCCCTTTCCCGGGACCAAGAGACCCAGTACTTC.

This chain connects TRBV25-1 to TRBJ2-7; TRBD1 aligns across 11 bases. Germline-derived CDR1 and CDR2 are MGHDK and SYGVNS. The V and J ends lost 4 bases and 2 bases, in that order; junction bases with no gene match: 10. The CDR3 covers 17 residues. Here the CDR3 DNA reads TGTGCCAGCAGTGGGACCGGCCGGGACAGGGGGGCCTACGAGCAGTACTTC. Residues: CASSGTGRDRGAYEQYF.

The J gene is TRBJ1-2, the V gene TRBV5-1; a possible D gene is TRBD1 (6 bases). Germline CDR1 is SGHRS and CDR2 is YFSETQ. V lost 1 base to trimming and J lost 4 bases, with 11 bases between them. There are 14 residues in the CDR3. CDR3 bases: TGCGCCAGCAGCTTGCCAGGGACATTCTATGGCTACACCTTC. The encoded protein is CASSLPGTFYGYTF.

This clone was seen more than once but under ten times. The gene calls are TRBV30 and TRBJ1-1; D is unclear. This CDR3 region has 13 residues. CDR1 GTSNPN and CDR2 SVGIG come from the germline V gene (reference sequence). V shed 2 bases and J shed 4 bases, with 11 bases lying between them. For the CDR3, the DNA is TGTGCCTGGAGTCTCGCACGGGGCACTGAAGCTTTCTTT. Translating it yields CAWSLARGTEAFF.

This clone was seen more than once but under ten times. The chain links TRBV6-1 to TRBJ1-2; perhaps TRBD1 as D (6 bases). The CDR3 totals 17 residues. With 1 base removed from V and 7 bases from J, the gap between germline ends came to 22 bases. CDR1 and CDR2 from the germline V gene are MNHNS and SASEGT. CDR3 sequence: CASSEDRYSQGRGGYTF. The CDR3 region has the DNA TGTGCCAGCAGTGAAGATCGTTATTCGCAGGGGAGGGGTGGCTACACCTTC.

Concerning this clone itself: An end of the junction differs from the germline gene, which may be a read error. This chain joins TRBV7-9 and TRBJ2-7; the match to TRBD1 covers 8 bases. Germline V gives CDR1 SEHNR, CDR2 FQNEAQ (reference sequence). The CDR3 runs 14 residues. This CDR3 is CSSSFVRGRHEQYF. CDR3 nucleotide sequence: TGTTCCAGCAGCTTCGTCAGGGGGCGGCACGAGCAGTACTTC.

The J gene is TRBJ2-7, the V gene TRBV5-5, with D perhaps TRBD1 (6 bases). CDR3 length: 15 amino acids. V lost 1 base to trimming and J lost 0 bases, with 11 bases between them. CDR1 is SGHKS, CDR2 YYEKEE, per germline (reference sequence). The CDR3 DNA sequence: TGTGCCAGCAGCTTGTATCCGGGACACTCCTACGAGCAGTACTTC. Translated: CASSLYPGHSYEQYF.

The chain joins TRBV5-4 to TRBJ2-3, with D tentatively TRBD2 (6 bases). V lost 0 bases and J 2 bases, leaving 10 bases between the germline ends. The CDR3 length is 15 residues. Germline CDR1 and CDR2: SGHNT and YYREEE (reference sequence). The chain's CDR3 is CASSLEGRPTDTQYF. CDR3 sequence (DNA): TGTGCCAGCAGCTTGGAGGGGAGGCCCACAGATACGCAGTATTTT.

The chain uses TRBV7-9 and TRBJ1-2; 7 positions agree with TRBD1. The CDR3 loop spans 14 amino acids. CDR1 is SEHNR and CDR2 is FQNEAQ in the germline V gene (reference sequence). Trimming at V came to 5 bases and at J to 4 bases, leaving 7 bases not matched to a gene. The CDR3 here is CASSPRDSAYGYTF. CDR3 nucleotide sequence: TGTGCCAGCAGCCCGAGGGACAGCGCCTATGGCTACACCTTC. The full variable domain, rest sourced from reference TRBV7-9 and TRBJ1-2, is DTGVSQNPRHKITKRGQNVTFRCDPISEHNRLYWYRQTLGQGPEFLTYFQNEAQLEKSRLLSDRFSAERPKGSFSTLEIQRTEQGDSAMYLCASSPRDSAYGYTFGSGTRLTVV.

This clone was counted only a few times. The gene calls are TRBV2 and TRBJ2-1; 14 bases align to TRBD2. Losses at the gene ends were 2 bases for V and 7 bases for J; bases not matched to a gene: 10. CDR3 length: 18 residues. Looked up from germline, CDR1 is SNHLY and CDR2 is FYNNEI. The CDR3 region is CASSERSLGTSGRNEQFF. CDR3 DNA: TGTGCCAGCAGTGAAAGATCTTTGGGGACTAGCGGGAGAAATGAGCAGTTCTTC.

V and J are TRBV9 and TRBJ2-3, with a weak D call TRBD1 (6 bases). V was cut by 4 bases and J by 9 bases, with 15 bases left in between. CDR1 and CDR2 from the germline V gene are SGDLS and YYNGEE. The CDR3 totals 13 residues. The CDR3 DNA is TGTGCCAGCAGCCCACACAGGGAAGGGACGCAGTATTTT. This translates into CASSPHREGTQYF. Full variable domain (rest looked up from reference TRBV9 and TRBJ2-3): DSGVTQTPKHLITATGQRVTLRCSPRSGDLSVYWYQQSLDQGLQFLIQYYNGEERAKGNILERFSAQQFPDLHSELNLSSLELGDSALYFCASSPHREGTQYFGPGTRLTVL.

The chain has TRBV6-5 and TRBJ2-5, with a tentative D call TRBD2 (6 bases). Looked up from germline, CDR1 is MNHEY and CDR2 is SVGAGI. The ends were cut back, 7 bases at V and 7 bases at J, with 16 bases in the middle. The CDR3 extends over 13 amino acids. CDR3 DNA sequence: TGTGCCAGCACCGGGAGTGTAGAGGGGACCCAGTACTTC. This encodes CASTGSVEGTQYF.

The chain joins TRBV7-9 to TRBJ1-3; D is unclear. This CDR3 has 16 amino acids. The V end lost 1 base, the J end lost 0 bases, and 10 bases lay between the germline ends. Germline-derived CDR1 and CDR2 are SEHNR and FQNEAQ (reference sequence). The CDR3 nucleotides read TGTGCCAGCAGCTTAGAGTCGATCGGCTCTGGAAACACCATATATTTT. Translating gives CASSLESIGSGNTIYF.

This clone was detected only a few times. The chain employs TRBV7-9 and TRBJ2-7, with 9 bases identical to TRBD2. This CDR3 spans 14 amino acids. In germline, CDR1 is SEHNR, CDR2 FQNEAQ (reference sequence). Trimming took 4 bases from V and 1 from J; bases not matched to a gene: 2. In nucleotides, the CDR3 is TGTGCCAGCAGCTACACTAGCGGGTCCTACGAGCAGTACTTC. Its translation is CASSYTSGSYEQYF.

The chain recombines TRBV4-1 with TRBJ2-2; 7 bases fit TRBD1. CDR3 size: 18 residues. Germline V gene sequence: CDR1 MGHRA, CDR2 YSYEKL. V was clipped by 5 bases and J by 5 bases; unmatched bases: 17. The CDR3 spells CASSSNPIGGARTGELFF. CDR3 DNA: TGCGCCAGCAGCTCGAATCCTATAGGGGGCGCGAGGACCGGGGAGCTGTTTTTT.